The 9 T cell receptor beta chains given below trace back to one sample, sequenced in a study of T cell repertoires in cytomegalovirus infection. MiXCR, applied by TCRdb to the reads, yields one record per CDR3 protein. The sample holds around 180,000 distinct CDR3 sequences; approximately 30% are singletons and the top ten take 30% to 35%. Sequencing was done on a sample of PBMCs. The receptors stem from a human donor in good health (CMV status not recorded). Some clones in this sample may be carry-over from other donors' samples.

The V and J genes are TRBV29-1 and TRBJ2-7; D possibly corresponds to TRBD2 (5 bases). Germline V gene data show CDR1 as SQVTM and CDR2 as ANQGSEA. This CDR3 contains 11 residues. Trimming cost V 3 bases and J 6 bases, with 9 bases left between them. The CDR3 nucleotides are TGCAGCGTTGATCGCGGGTTCGAGCAGTACTTC. Residues: CSVDRGFEQYF.

This rearrangement joins TRBV19 to TRBJ1-3; D gene unclear. V was cut by 1 base and J by 0 bases, with 7 bases left in between. CDR1 is LNHDA and CDR2 is SQIVND in the germline V gene (reference sequence). CDR3 length: 15 residues. For the CDR3, the DNA is TGTGCCAGTAGTATAGCGGCAGGCTCTGGAAACACCATATATTTT. It codes for CASSIAAGSGNTIYF.

The chain has TRBV6-1 and TRBJ1-2; 9 positions agree with TRBD1. V was clipped by 1 base and J by 6 bases; unmatched bases: 9. The germline CDR1 and CDR2 sequences are MNHNS and SASEGT. The CDR3 has 16 amino acids. For the CDR3, the DNA is TGTGCCAGCAGTGAAGACAGGGGGCGTGAAGGAGATGGCTACACCTTC. Amino acid sequence: CASSEDRGREGDGYTF.

V and J are TRBV12-3 or TRBV12-4 and TRBJ1-2; 7 bases are shared with TRBD1. CDR3 size: 14 residues. V lost 7 bases and J lost 4; bases outside the gene matches: 9. The CDR3 DNA follows: TGTGCCAGCAAAGGAGAAGGGGGCGGCTATGGCTACACCTTC. Residues: CASKGEGGGYGYTF.

The rearrangement joins TRBV14 to TRBJ2-5; tentative D call: TRBD2 (6 bases). Germline V gene data show CDR1 as SGHDN and CDR2 as FVKESK. This CDR3 region has 13 residues. The V gene lost 3 bases and the J gene lost 9 bases, with 14 bases spanning the gap. The CDR3, as DNA: TGTGCCAGCAGCCACCAACGGAGGGAGGCCCAGTACTTC. Protein: CASSHQRREAQYF.

V and J are TRBV29-1 and TRBJ2-7; D gene uncertain. Looked up from germline, CDR1 is SQVTM and CDR2 is ANQGSEA. The CDR3 sequence is 13 residues long. Trimming stripped 5 bases from V and 3 bases from J, with 14 bases between. Written as DNA, the CDR3 is TGCAGCGTTACGGACCGGACGGACTACGAGCAGTACTTC. It translates to CSVTDRTDYEQYF.

This sequence joins TRBV5-5 and TRBJ1-1; D is perhaps TRBD1 (5 bases). V lost 4 bases, J lost 6 bases, and 13 bases lay in between. Germline V lookup: CDR1 SGHKS, CDR2 YYEKEE (reference sequence). The CDR3 has 13 amino acids. CDR3 nucleotide sequence: TGTGCCAGCAGCCTTGGGACCGCTTCTGAAGCTTTCTTT. This codes for CASSLGTASEAFF.

This clonotype was recorded a few times. The chain joins TRBV12-3 or TRBV12-4 to TRBJ1-2; no definite D call. The CDR3 has 14 amino acids. V lost 0 bases to trimming and J lost 8 bases, with 13 bases between them. Here the CDR3 reads CASSLAGSSGGYTF. The CDR3 DNA reads TGTGCCAGCAGTTTAGCAGGATCATCGGGCGGCTACACCTTC.

The chain joins TRBV3-1 to TRBJ1-6; perhaps TRBD1 as D (5 bases). Trimming left V 0 bases short and J 11 bases short, with 8 bases between. Germline CDR1 reads LGHDT; CDR2 reads YNNKEL (reference sequence). This CDR3 has 13 amino acids. The CDR3 spells CASSQELGAPLHF. The CDR3 coding sequence is TGTGCCAGCAGCCAAGAGCTGGGGGCACCCCTCCACTTT.